These 21 T cell receptor beta chains originate from one sample sequenced in a study of shared clonotypes between healthy human individuals. TCRdb's copy holds only in-frame clones and misses some; the assay was immunoSEQ multiplex PCR. This table holds around 990,000 clones, 77% found once. The sample taken for sequencing was memory CD4+ T cells from PBMCs. Subset here: CD45RA-negative fraction. These TCRs come from a man aged 18 to 30 in good health. Some clones in this sample may be carry-over from other donors' samples.

Many counts were recorded for this clone. The gene calls are TRBV11-1 and TRBJ2-7; the match to TRBD1 covers 8 bases. V dropped 0 bases and J dropped 1; count of bases not matched to a gene: 14. Germline CDR1 is SGHAT and CDR2 is FQDESV (reference sequence). The CDR3 is made up of 19 amino acids. The CDR3 protein is CASSLAVRTGGLGSYEQYF. The CDR3 bases are TGTGCCAGCAGCTTAGCGGTGAGAACAGGGGGACTGGGGTCCTACGAGCAGTACTTC.

CDR3 residues: CASSSGQGNPPQPQHF. The DNA for the CDR3 is TGTGCCAGCAGTTCGGGACAGGGGAACCCCCCTCAGCCCCAGCATTTT. The V and J genes are TRBV6-5 and TRBJ1-5, with TRBD1 matching over 10 bases. Germline trimming cut 4 bases from V and 6 bases from J; bases unmatched to any gene: 9. CDR1 MNHEY and CDR2 SVGAGI come from the germline V gene. CDR3 length: 16 residues.

A note on this clone: This same CDR3 is encoded by further DNA sequences in the sample. The genes are TRBV7-9 and TRBJ1-1, with unresolved D. The CDR3 consists of 14 residues. CDR1 is SEHNR and CDR2 is FQNEAQ in the germline V gene (reference sequence). Trimming left V 9 bases short and J 5 bases short, with 19 bases between. CDR3 sequence (DNA): TGTGCCAGTAGCCGTGACGGTTGGAATACTGAAGCTTTCTTT. This sequence encodes CASSRDGWNTEAFF.

The chain recombines TRBV7-6 with TRBJ2-3, with 9 bases that match TRBD2. This CDR3 has 16 residues. From germline, CDR1 is SGHVS and CDR2 FNYEAQ. Losses at the gene ends were 3 bases for V and 2 bases for J; bases not matched to a gene: 6. In nucleotides, the CDR3 is TGTGCCAGCAGCTTCCTGACTAGCGGAACCACAGATACGCAGTATTTT. Translating gives CASSFLTSGTTDTQYF.

The rearrangement uses TRBV5-4 and TRBJ2-3; no reliable D call. This CDR3 contains 12 residues. Deletions cut 7 bases from V and 5 bases from J, with 11 bases between. From germline, CDR1 is SGHNT and CDR2 YYREEE (reference sequence). CDR3 in amino acids: CASGVAGDTQYF. The CDR3 nucleotides read TGTGCCAGCGGGGTAGCAGGAGATACGCAGTATTTT.

The chain employs TRBV19 and TRBJ1-2; possibly TRBD1 for D (5 bases). CDR3 length: 16 amino acids. V shed 2 bases and J shed 2 bases, with 15 bases lying between them. Germline-derived CDR1 and CDR2 are LNHDA and SQIVND (reference sequence). The CDR3 protein is CASSILKTWGNYGYTF. Written as DNA, the CDR3 is TGTGCCAGTAGTATACTTAAAACATGGGGCAACTATGGCTACACCTTC.

The chain combines TRBV19 with TRBJ1-2; 7 bases line up with TRBD1. CDR1 and CDR2 (germline): LNHDA, SQIVND (reference sequence). The CDR3 extends over 13 amino acids. V lost 5 bases and J lost 6; bases outside the gene matches: 6. The CDR3 region is CASSPTGENGYTF. DNA for the CDR3: TGTGCCAGTAGTCCAACAGGGGAGAATGGCTACACCTTC. The full variable domain, with the rest looked up from reference TRBV19 and TRBJ1-2, is DGGITQSPKYLFRKEGQNVTLSCEQNLNHDAMYWYRQDPGQGLRLIYYSQIVNDFQKGDIAEGYSVSREKKESFPLTVTSAQKNPTAFYLCASSPTGENGYTFGSGTRLTVV.

This chain joins TRBV6-6 and TRBJ1-6, with D possibly TRBD1 on 6 matching bases. V was clipped by 4 bases and J by 6 bases, with 7 bases between them. The CDR3 consists of 13 residues. CDR1 MNHNY and CDR2 SVGAGI come from the germline V gene (reference sequence). The DNA for the CDR3 is TGTGCCAGCAGTTCCAGGGGTAATTCACCCCTCCACTTT. Its protein is CASSSRGNSPLHF.

On this clone itself: This clone may be a read error of a much larger clone one base away. This specimen includes other DNA sequences encoding the same CDR3. The CDR3 spells CASSRDSYEQYF. Here the CDR3 DNA reads TGTGCCAGCAGCCGGGACTCCTACGAGCAGTACTTC. The J gene is TRBJ2-7, the V gene TRBV5-4, with D perhaps matching TRBD2 (5 bases). Trimming removed 4 bases at V and 0 bases at J, with 5 bases between. Germline V gene lookup returns CDR1 SGHNT and CDR2 YYREEE (reference sequence). The CDR3 covers 12 residues.

V is TRBV6-5 and J is TRBJ2-1; weak D call: TRBD2 (6 bases). Per germline, CDR1 MNHEY and CDR2 SVGAGI. The CDR3 totals 15 residues. Trimming removed 5 bases at V and 0 bases at J, with 11 bases between. In nucleotides, the CDR3 is TGTGCCAGCAGTAGCGCGGGGAGCTCCTACAATGAGCAGTTCTTC. Translating gives CASSSAGSSYNEQFF.

The chain has TRBV7-2 and TRBJ2-7, with a weak D call TRBD2 (5 bases). Trimming took 5 bases from V and 1 from J, leaving 12 bases between them. The germline CDR1 and CDR2 sequences are SGHTA and FQGNSA. CDR3 length: 14 residues. The CDR3 nucleotides are TGTGCCAGCAGCCCTGGGCGGGCGTCCTACGAGCAGTACTTC. Translated, it gives CASSPGRASYEQYF.

Points on this clone: The likely explanation is a read error, given a far larger clone one base away. The chain recombines TRBV2 with TRBJ1-4; 7 bases line up with TRBD1. The CDR3 has 12 amino acids. CDR1 is SNHLY and CDR2 is FYNNEI in the germline V gene. CDR3 DNA sequence: TGTGCCAGCATCTCAACAGGGGAAAAACTGCTTTTT. Protein sequence: CASISTGEKLLF.

CDR3 sequence (DNA): TGTGCCAGCAAATCAGGGGCCGTCGTGGGTGGAAACACCATATATTTT. Protein product: CASKSGAVVGGNTIYF. The chain recombines TRBV28 with TRBJ1-3, with D maybe TRBD1 (6 bases). The CDR3 length is 16 residues. Between the trimmed V and J ends, which lost 7 bases and 3 bases, there was a span of 19 bases. Germline CDR1 is MDHEN and CDR2 is SYDVKM.

A remark on this clone: The same CDR3 can be traced to other DNA sequences in this sample. The chain uses TRBV6-5 and TRBJ1-2; perhaps TRBD1 as D (5 bases). Trimming stripped 5 bases from V and 8 bases from J, with 12 bases between. Germline V gives CDR1 MNHEY, CDR2 SVGAGI. This CDR3 has 12 amino acids. As DNA, the CDR3 is TGTGCCAGCAGTACAAGGGGTTACGGCTACACCTTC. Encoded protein: CASSTRGYGYTF.

The gene calls are TRBV28 and TRBJ2-7, with a weak D call TRBD2 (8 bases). The CDR3 totals 17 residues. The V gene's germline CDR1 is MDHEN and CDR2 SYDVKM. V lost 7 bases to trimming and J lost 0 bases, with 22 bases between them. The CDR3 bases are TGTGCCAGCATGGGGGTAGCGGGACAGACCCACTCCTACGAGCAGTACTTC. Translation: CASMGVAGQTHSYEQYF. Variable domain in full (rest from reference TRBV28 and TRBJ2-7): DVKVTQSSRYLVKRTGEKVFLECVQDMDHENMFWYRQDPGLGLRLIYFSYDVKMKEKGDIPEGYSVSREKKERFSLILESASTNQTSMYLCASMGVAGQTHSYEQYFGPGTRLTVT.

The chain employs TRBV28 and TRBJ1-5; unclear D gene. V was clipped by 6 bases and J by 6 bases, with 12 bases between them. The CDR3 runs 13 residues. The germline V gene encodes CDR1 MDHEN and CDR2 SYDVKM. CDR3 DNA sequence: TGTGCCAGCAGGTCGACGAGAGGTCAGCCCCAGCATTTT. This gives the protein CASRSTRGQPQHF.

This chain uses TRBV15 with TRBJ2-3; D uncertain. The CDR3 length is 14 residues. Trimming shortened V by 3 bases and J by 6 bases, and 13 bases separated the two germline ends. Germline V gene data show CDR1 as LNHNV and CDR2 as YYDKDF (reference sequence). The CDR3 DNA sequence: TGTGCCACCAGCAGGACAATGGTGGGGGATACGCAGTATTTT. The encoded protein is CATSRTMVGDTQYF. The entire variable domain, with the rest obtained from reference TRBV15 and TRBJ2-3, is as follows: DAMVIQNPRYQVTQFGKPVTLSCSQTLNHNVMYWYQQKSSQAPKLLFHYYDKDFNNEADTPDNFQSRRPNTSFCFLDIRSPGLGDTAMYLCATSRTMVGDTQYFGPGTRLTVL.

A note on this clone: Other DNA sequences in the sample encode the same CDR3. The genes are TRBV2 and TRBJ1-1; no firm D call. Deletions cut 4 bases from V and 3 bases from J, with 6 bases between. Germline assignment: CDR1 SNHLY and CDR2 FYNNEI. The CDR3 covers 12 residues. CDR3 amino acids: CASSVGDTEAFF. As DNA, the CDR3 is TGTGCCAGCAGTGTCGGGGACACTGAAGCTTTCTTT.

This clone showed up just once. This chain joins TRBV2 and TRBJ1-1; TRBD1 matches at 7 bases. The CDR3 spans 12 residues. V shed 7 bases and J 10 bases; nucleotides not matched to a gene: 9. Germline V CDR1 and CDR2: SNHLY, FYNNEI. The CDR3 sequence: CASILQGPLAFF. CDR3 DNA: TGTGCCAGCATCTTACAGGGGCCCCTAGCTTTCTTT.

The chain links TRBV18 to TRBJ2-7; TRBD2 matches 9 bases. With V trimmed by 3 bases and J by 1 base, 7 bases remained unmatched. This CDR3 has 16 amino acids. Germline lookup yields CDR1 KGHSH and CDR2 LQKENI. CDR3 region: CASSPSGSMRSYEQYF. As DNA, the CDR3 is TGTGCCAGCTCACCTAGCGGGAGTATGAGATCCTACGAGCAGTACTTC. The complete variable domain, with remaining parts taken from reference TRBV18 and TRBJ2-7, reads NAGVMQNPRHLVRRRGQEARLRCSPMKGHSHVYWYRQLPEEGLKFMVYLQKENIIDESGMPKERFSAEFPKEGPSILRIQQVVRGDSAAYFCASSPSGSMRSYEQYFGPGTRLTVT.

The rearrangement links TRBV11-3 to TRBJ2-1; perhaps TRBD1 as D (6 bases). Germline V gives CDR1 SGHNT, CDR2 YENEEA. V was trimmed by 5 bases and J by 9 bases, leaving 20 bases between them. This CDR3 region has 15 residues. CDR3: CASSLLGGYVGEQFF. The CDR3 DNA sequence: TGTGCCAGCAGCCTATTAGGGGGATATGTGGGTGAGCAGTTCTTC.